This T cell receptor beta chain was identified during a study of tumor and adjacent non-tumor tissue in lung cancer (dated by TCRdb to 2017 to 2018). Notes on the research overall: The cohort included around eleven adenocarcinoma, a couple of squamous cell carcinoma and 1 small cell lung cancer patients. Ages among the roughly 15 patients ranged from roughly 30 to 76 years, there were approximately ten men and 5 women, and disease was at TNM stage I to III. In total, sequencing yielded under 150 million productive TCRbeta reads, which works out to an average of around 4.2 million reads per sample. Bulk TCRbeta repertoires were compared between lung tumor tissue and matched distant non-tumor lung tissue obtained from more than 12 lung cancer patients. Fewer than 35 paired specimens, one tumor and one normal lung sample per patient, were profiled by TCRbeta CDR3 sequencing.

Overall study outcomes, separate from this receptor: Because peripheral blood was not sequenced, the blood TCRbeta repertoires of the lung cancer patients in the study went unexamined. TCR diversity was significantly higher in younger patients, and higher tumor TCR diversity was associated with shorter overall and disease-free survival. The top 100 clones made up a significantly larger cumulative share of the repertoire in normal lung than in tumor tissue. Neither the sequencing platform nor unique molecular identifiers are mentioned in the methods. Only roughly 14 patients were in the cohort, and the authors stated that larger samples and more detailed clinical data are needed. TCR diversity (inverse Simpson) was significantly higher in tumor than in normal lung tissue (roughly 430 vs 170, P = 0.0075, Mann-Whitney U test).

Libraries were prepared through multiplex PCR. Sequenced on an Illumina HiSeq 2500. TCRbeta libraries were constructed through three rounds of nested PCR with primers (Table S4) according to protocols modified from ARM-PCR. PCR products of 200-500 bp were gel-excised and purified with the QIAquick gel extraction kit before sequencing. As for the authors' bioinformatics: Reads were cleaned with Trimmomatic, merged with FLASH into complete CDR3 sequences, and assigned to V(D)J germline segments with MiTCR. VDJtools was used to compute clonal diversity as the inverse Simpson's index. In-frame sequences without a premature stop codon were defined as productive reads. TCRdb redid the processing of the public reads, applying fastp at Q25 and MiXCR, and retained in-frame beta chains. Each CDR3 protein appears once, grouped with its most common genes and DNA. V and J calls and clone size were set by TCRdb, not the authors. Here the sample has about 120,000 distinct CDR3 sequences; 75% to 90% occur a single time. Of the sample, about 22% is held by the ten largest clones.

RNA was isolated from bulk unsorted tissue, and RNA quality was assessed with a NanoDrop ND-1000 and an Agilent 2100. Newly diagnosed lung cancer patients without prior chemotherapy who had been admitted for thoracic surgery in China between August and November 2014 were enrolled as donors. Patients with previous radiotherapy or chemotherapy, or with another concurrent cancer, were excluded from the study. Surgical tissue pieces of about 1-2.2 cm3 were preserved in RNAlater solution and stored at -80 °C until use. The CDR1 and CDR2 encoded by the germline V gene are MNHEY and SVGAGI. From cysteine to phenylalanine, the CDR3 is 15 amino acids long. Solely the CDR3 DNA is kept, with 45 bases framed from the first base. Remarks on this clonotype: The antigen it binds to is not known. Germline is not matched at one junction end, which may reflect a read error.

The sequence came from a man between 65 and 85 years old with non-small cell lung cancer. Sequenced sample: lung tumor tissue. This receptor chain uses TRBV6-5 and TRBJ1-1; the D gene remains uncertain. In nucleotide form, the sequence is TGTGCCAGCACCACGCTCGCTAGGGTGGGCACTGAAGCTTTCTTC. Translated, this gives CASTTLARVGTEAFF.